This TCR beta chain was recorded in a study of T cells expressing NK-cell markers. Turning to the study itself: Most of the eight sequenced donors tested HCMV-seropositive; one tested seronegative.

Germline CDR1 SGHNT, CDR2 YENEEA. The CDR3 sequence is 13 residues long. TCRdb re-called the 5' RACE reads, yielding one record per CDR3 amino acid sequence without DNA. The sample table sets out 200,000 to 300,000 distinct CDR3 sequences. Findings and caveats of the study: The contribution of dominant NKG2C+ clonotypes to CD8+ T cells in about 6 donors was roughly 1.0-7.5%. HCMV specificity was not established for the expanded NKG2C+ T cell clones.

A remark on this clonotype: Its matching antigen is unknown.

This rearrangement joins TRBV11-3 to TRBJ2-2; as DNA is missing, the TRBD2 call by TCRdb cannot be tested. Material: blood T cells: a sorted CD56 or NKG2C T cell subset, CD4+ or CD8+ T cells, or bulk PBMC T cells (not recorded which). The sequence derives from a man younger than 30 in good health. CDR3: CASSNNLVGELFF.